Listed here are 9 T cell receptor beta chains from one sample, sequenced in a study of response to subunit inactivated influenza vaccine. TCRdb analysed the RT-PCR reads with MiXCR anew, one entry per CDR3 protein. The data show around 480,000 distinct CDR3 sequences, 16% seen once. Sample: CD4+ T cells sorted from PBMCs, taken around 25 months after vaccination. Receptors originate from a man aged 45 to 75 who received an inactivated influenza vaccine.

There are a few counts of this clonotype. The V and J genes are TRBV7-3 and TRBJ2-5; 8 positions match TRBD2. The CDR3 covers 15 residues. Germline CDR1 reads SGHTA; CDR2 reads FQGTGA. J gave up 5 bases and V 5 bases, and 10 bases lay outside the gene matches. CDR3 in amino acids: CASSQTSGGRETQYF. In nucleotides, the CDR3 is TGTGCCAGCAGCCAAACTAGCGGCGGTCGGGAGACCCAGTACTTC.

The gene calls are TRBV21-1 and TRBJ2-1; the table assigns TRBD2, which was not confirmed against the DNA. TRBV21-1 is a recognized pseudogene. The CDR3 spans 10 residues. This CDR3 reads CASTSGEQFF. The CDR3 DNA reads as TGTGCCAGCACCTCCGGTGAGCAGTTCTTC.

This clonotype was counted at least ten times. This sequence joins TRBV18 and TRBJ2-4; D might be TRBD1 or TRBD2, each matching 5 bases. This CDR3 is 16 amino acids long. The V and J ends lost 2 bases and 5 bases respectively, with 16 bases between them. Germline CDR1 is KGHSH and CDR2 is LQKENI. This CDR3 reads CASSPRSSLGENIQYF. The CDR3 DNA sequence: TGTGCCAGCTCACCAAGGTCGTCTCTGGGGGAAAACATTCAGTACTTC.

This clonotype was observed many times. The V gene is TRBV29-1, the J gene TRBJ2-3, with 12 bases matching TRBD2. The V gene's germline CDR1 is SQVTM and CDR2 ANQGSEA. V shed 6 bases, J shed 5 bases, and the junction held 6 bases outside the gene matches. CDR3 length: 14 residues. DNA for the CDR3: TGCAGCGTCCTACTAGCGGGAGGAGTAGATACGCAGTATTTT. Encoded protein: CSVLLAGGVDTQYF.

On this clonotype: Since a much larger clone is just one base distant, this may be a read error. The chain carries TRBV14 and TRBJ2-1; 7 bases fit TRBD2. Germline V gene lookup returns CDR1 SGHDN and CDR2 FVKESK. The V and J ends lost 5 bases and 3 bases, in that order; junction bases with no gene match: 4. The CDR3 runs to 14 residues. CDR3 sequence: CASSWDYFYNEQFF. CDR3 DNA: TGTGCCAGCAGCTGGGACTACTTCTACAATGAGCAGTTCTTC.

This clonotype showed up many times. An end of the junction does not agree with germline; a read error may underlie this. V is TRBV28 and J is TRBJ1-6, with TRBD1 identical over 8 bases. This CDR3 has 13 amino acids. Germline CDR1 and CDR2: MDHEN and SYDVKM. The CDR3 DNA reads TGTGCCGGCAGGGGGCTTGGTAATTCACCCCTCCACTTT. It is translated as CAGRGLGNSPLHF. Drawing the rest from reference TRBV28 and TRBJ1-6, the complete variable domain is DVKVTQSSRYLVKRTGEKVFLECVQDMDHENMFWYRQDPGLGLRLIYFSYDVKMKEKGDIPEGYSVSREKKERFSLILESASTNQTSMYLCAGRGLGNSPLHFGNGTRLTVT.

This clonotype occurred a few times. V is TRBV29-1 and J is TRBJ2-1; D is ambiguous. From germline, CDR1 is SQVTM and CDR2 ANQGSEA. Trimming shortened V by 4 bases and J by 9 bases, and 13 bases separated the two germline ends. There are 12 residues in the CDR3. The CDR3 sequence is CSVVVRPFEQFF. The DNA for the CDR3 is TGCAGCGTTGTCGTTCGGCCGTTTGAGCAGTTCTTC.

This chain links TRBV5-1 with TRBJ1-6, with D maybe TRBD1 (6 bases). The CDR3 is 16 residues long. The V end lost 4 bases, the J end lost 8 bases, and 19 bases lay between the germline ends. The germline V gene encodes CDR1 SGHRS and CDR2 YFSETQ. The CDR3 nucleotides are TGCGCCAGCAGCCTCTGGGACCGAGCAGGGGATTCACCCCTCCACTTT. Translated, it gives CASSLWDRAGDSPLHF.

V gene TRBV4-3 combines with J gene TRBJ2-3; D not certain. The CDR3 covers 15 residues. Germline CDR1 is LGHNA and CDR2 is YSLEER. The V end was cut by 0 bases, the J end by 4 bases, with 11 bases between. The CDR3 spells CASSQDTWVPDTQYF. The DNA of the CDR3 is TGCGCCAGCAGCCAAGATACGTGGGTGCCAGATACGCAGTATTTT.